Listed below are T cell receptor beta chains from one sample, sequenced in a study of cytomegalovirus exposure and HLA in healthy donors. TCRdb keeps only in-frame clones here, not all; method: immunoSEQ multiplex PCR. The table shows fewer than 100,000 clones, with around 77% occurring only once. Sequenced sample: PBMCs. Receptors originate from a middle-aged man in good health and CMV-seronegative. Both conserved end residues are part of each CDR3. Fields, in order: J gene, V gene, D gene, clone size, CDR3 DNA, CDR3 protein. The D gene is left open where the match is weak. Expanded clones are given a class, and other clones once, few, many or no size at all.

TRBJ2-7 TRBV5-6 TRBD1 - TGTGCCAGCAGCGAGGGACAGGGGAACGAGCAGTACTTC CASSEGQGNEQYF
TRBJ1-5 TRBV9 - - TGTGCCAGCAGCGTCGGGGTTGGGAGCAATCAGCCCCAGCATTTT CASSVGVGSNQPQHF
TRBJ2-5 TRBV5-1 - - TGCGCCAGCAGCTTGTCTCAGGGTGAAGAGACCCAGTACTTC CASSLSQGEETQYF
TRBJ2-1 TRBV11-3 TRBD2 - TGTGCCAGCAGCTTATTTGGGGGAGGGCCCAATGAGCAGTTCTTC CASSLFGGGPNEQFF
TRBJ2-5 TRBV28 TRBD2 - TGTGCCAGCAAGCCACTAGCGGGAGGGGACGAGACCCAGTACTTC CASKPLAGGDETQYF
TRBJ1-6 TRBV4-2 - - TGTGCCAGCAGGGACTCCCTTCGGAGTGAGGCCAATTCACCCCTCCACTTT CASRDSLRSEANSPLHF
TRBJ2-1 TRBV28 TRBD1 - TGTGCCAGCAGTTCATCCGGGACAGGGACTTACAATGAGCAGTTCTTC CASSSSGTGTYNEQFF
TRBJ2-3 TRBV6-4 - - TGTGCAAGAGATTATGGTAGGATGTCCGACTATAGCACAGATACGCAGTATTTT CARDYGRMSDYSTDTQYF
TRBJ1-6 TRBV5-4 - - TGTGCCAGCAGCTTGGCAGGGAAAAGCTCCTATAATTCACCCCTCCACTTT CASSLAGKSSYNSPLHF
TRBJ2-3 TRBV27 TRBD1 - TGTGCCAGCAGTCAATGGACAGGGGGTAGGGGAGATACGCAGTATTTT CASSQWTGGRGDTQYF
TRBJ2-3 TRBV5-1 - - TGCGCCAGCAGCTTGGTTGCGATTGATACGCAGTATTTT CASSLVAIDTQYF
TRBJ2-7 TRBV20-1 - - TGCAGTGCTAGTCCCCGGGGCGAGCAGTACTTC CSASPRGEQYF
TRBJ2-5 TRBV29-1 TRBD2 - TGCAGCGCTCAACTAGCGGCAAAAGAGACCCAGTACTTC CSAQLAAKETQYF
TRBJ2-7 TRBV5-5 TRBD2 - TGTGCCAGCAGCTTGCCGGGAGGGTTATACGAGCAGTACTTC CASSLPGGLYEQYF
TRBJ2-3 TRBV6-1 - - TGTGCCAGCAGTGCCAGCAGAGGTAGCACAGATACGCAGTATTTT CASSASRGSTDTQYF
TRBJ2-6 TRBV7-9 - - TGTGCCAGCAGCAGAAACAGGGACACTGGGGCCAACGTCCTGACTTTC CASSRNRDTGANVLTF
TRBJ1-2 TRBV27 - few TGTGCCAGCAGTTTATCGTCGAACTATGGCTACACCTTC CASSLSSNYGYTF
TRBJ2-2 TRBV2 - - TGTGCCAGCAGTGTGGACAGCACCGGGGAGCTGTTTTTT CASSVDSTGELFF
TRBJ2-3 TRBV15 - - TGTGCCACCAGCAGAGATCCTGGGACTAGCACAGATACGCAGTATTTT CATSRDPGTSTDTQYF
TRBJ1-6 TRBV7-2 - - TGTGCCAGCAGCTTAGGCGGGGATTCACCCCTCCACTTT CASSLGGDSPLHF
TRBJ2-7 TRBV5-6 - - TGTGCCAGCAGCTTGTGGCCGGGGGTCAGCTCCTACGAGCAGTACTTC CASSLWPGVSSYEQYF
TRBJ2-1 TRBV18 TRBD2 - TGTGCCAGCTCACGCGGACTAGCGGGAGATAATGAGCAGTTCTTC CASSRGLAGDNEQFF
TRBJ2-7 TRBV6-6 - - TGTGCCAGCAGTTACGGAGGCAGGGGCGGCGAGCAGTACTTC CASSYGGRGGEQYF
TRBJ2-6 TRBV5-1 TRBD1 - TGCGCCAGCAGCCCGGGGACAGGGGGAAACTCTGGGGCCAACGTCCTGACTTTC CASSPGTGGNSGANVLTF
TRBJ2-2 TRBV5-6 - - TGTGCCAGCAGCTTGATATTTTCAGTTACGAACACCGGGGAGCTGTTTTTT CASSLIFSVTNTGELFF
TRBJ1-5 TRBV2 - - TGTGCCAGCAGCCCCGGACAAAACAATCAGCCCCAGCATTTT CASSPGQNNQPQHF
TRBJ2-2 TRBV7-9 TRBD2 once TGTGCCAGCAGATTAGAGGCGGGAGGTCCCGGGGAGCTGTTTTTT CASRLEAGGPGELFF
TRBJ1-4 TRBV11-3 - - TGTGCCAGCAGCCGAACTAATGAAAAACTGTTTTTT CASSRTNEKLFF
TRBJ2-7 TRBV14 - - TGTGCCAGCAGCCGGGACACTAACTACGAGCAGTACTTC CASSRDTNYEQYF
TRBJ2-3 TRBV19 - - TGTGCCAGTAGTACCCTCGGGGGAAGGGCAGATACGCAGTATTTT CASSTLGGRADTQYF
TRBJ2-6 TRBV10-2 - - TGCGCCAGCAGTGAGTCAGGAGGGTTGTCGGGGGCCAACGTCCTGACTTTC CASSESGGLSGANVLTF
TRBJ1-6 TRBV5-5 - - TGTGCCAGCAGCTTGCGCGATCCGGGAAGCTCCTATAATTCACCCCTCCACTTT CASSLRDPGSSYNSPLHF
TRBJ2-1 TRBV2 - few TGTGCCAGCAGTTTCCTAAGCTGGAATGAGCAGTTCTTC CASSFLSWNEQFF
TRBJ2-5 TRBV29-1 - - TGCAGCGTTGAGTGGACCCTCAACAGGGACGTTAGAGGGACCCAGTACTTC CSVEWTLNRDVRGTQYF
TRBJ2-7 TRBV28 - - TGTGCCACCTCGGGACACCTCGACGTCGTTCCCTACGAGCAGTACTTC CATSGHLDVVPYEQYF
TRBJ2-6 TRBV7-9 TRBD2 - TGTGCCAGCAGCCTCATAGCGGGGGCCAGCTCTGGGGCCAACGTCCTGACTTTC CASSLIAGASSGANVLTF
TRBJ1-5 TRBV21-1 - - TGTGCCAGCAGCAAAATTAGATCTCAGCCCCAGCATTTT CASSKIRSQPQHF
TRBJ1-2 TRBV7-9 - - TGTGCCAGCAGCCCGCGGGGGGCTAACTATGGCTACACCTTC CASSPRGANYGYTF
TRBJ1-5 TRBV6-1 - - TGTGCCAGCAGTGACCGGGAAGCTCAGCCCCAGCATTTT CASSDREAQPQHF
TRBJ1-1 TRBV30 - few TGTGCCTGGAGTGTACAAAGGAACACTGAAGCTTTCTTT CAWSVQRNTEAFF
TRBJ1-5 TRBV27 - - TGTGCCAGCGGAAGACCAGGGGCCCAGCCCCAGCATTTT CASGRPGAQPQHF
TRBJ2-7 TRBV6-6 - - TGTGCCAGCAGTTACGCCGGAGGGTTAGAGCAGTACTTC CASSYAGGLEQYF
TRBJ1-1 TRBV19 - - TGTGCCAGTAATCCCACACAGGGTCACACTGAAGCTTTCTTT CASNPTQGHTEAFF
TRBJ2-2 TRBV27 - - TGTGCCAGCAGTCCCCTTACGACTAGAGGGGAGCTGTTTTTT CASSPLTTRGELFF
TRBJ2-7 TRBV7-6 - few TGTGCCAGCAGCTTAGCGATAGGGGACGAGCAGTACTTC CASSLAIGDEQYF
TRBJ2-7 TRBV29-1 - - TGCAGCGGTGGAACAGGGCTCGACGAGCAGTACTTC CSGGTGLDEQYF
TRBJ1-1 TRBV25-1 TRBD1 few TGTGCCAGCAGTGAATGGGGGACAGGGTTAGCTTTCTTT CASSEWGTGLAFF
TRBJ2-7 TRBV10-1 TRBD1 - TGCGCCAGCGGCGACAGGGGGGGATCCGCGCAGTACTTC CASGDRGGSAQYF
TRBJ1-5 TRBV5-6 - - TGTGCCAGCAGCTTTTCCCGGGTCTCAAATCAGCCCCAGCATTTT CASSFSRVSNQPQHF
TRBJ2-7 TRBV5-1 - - TGCGCCAGCAGCTACCGGTACGAGCAGTACTTC CASSYRYEQYF
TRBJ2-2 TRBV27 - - TGTGCCAGCAGTCACCTAAATGGGCAGGCCACCGGGGAGCTGTTTTTT CASSHLNGQATGELFF
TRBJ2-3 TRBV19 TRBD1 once TGTGCCAGTAGTATAGGGACAGGGGTTTTGCGGGATACGCAGTATTTT CASSIGTGVLRDTQYF
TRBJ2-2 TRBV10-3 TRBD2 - TGTGCCATCAGTGGTAGCGGGAGGGACACCGGGGAGCTGTTTTTT CAISGSGRDTGELFF
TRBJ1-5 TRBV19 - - TGTGCCAGTCTACAACGACCGGGGAGCAATCAGCCCCAGCATTTT CASLQRPGSNQPQHF
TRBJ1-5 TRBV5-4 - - TGTGCCAGCAGCTTCGCGGGAGGTCAGCCCCAGCATTTT CASSFAGGQPQHF
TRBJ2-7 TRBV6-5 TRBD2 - TGTGCCAGCAGTTTGACTAGCGGGAGCTACGAGCAGTACTTC CASSLTSGSYEQYF
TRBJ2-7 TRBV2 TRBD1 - TGTGCCAGCAGTGCAAACAGGGGCGAGCAGTACTTC CASSANRGEQYF
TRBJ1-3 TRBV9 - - TGTGCCAGCAGCTCGGGAACTGGAAACACCATATATTTT CASSSGTGNTIYF
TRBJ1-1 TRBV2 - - TGTGCCAGCAGTGAGGGGGGGGTAGCTTTCTTT CASSEGGVAFF
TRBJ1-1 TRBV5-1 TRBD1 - TGCGCCAGCAGCTCAGGACAGGGGACCACTGAAGCTTTCTTT CASSSGQGTTEAFF